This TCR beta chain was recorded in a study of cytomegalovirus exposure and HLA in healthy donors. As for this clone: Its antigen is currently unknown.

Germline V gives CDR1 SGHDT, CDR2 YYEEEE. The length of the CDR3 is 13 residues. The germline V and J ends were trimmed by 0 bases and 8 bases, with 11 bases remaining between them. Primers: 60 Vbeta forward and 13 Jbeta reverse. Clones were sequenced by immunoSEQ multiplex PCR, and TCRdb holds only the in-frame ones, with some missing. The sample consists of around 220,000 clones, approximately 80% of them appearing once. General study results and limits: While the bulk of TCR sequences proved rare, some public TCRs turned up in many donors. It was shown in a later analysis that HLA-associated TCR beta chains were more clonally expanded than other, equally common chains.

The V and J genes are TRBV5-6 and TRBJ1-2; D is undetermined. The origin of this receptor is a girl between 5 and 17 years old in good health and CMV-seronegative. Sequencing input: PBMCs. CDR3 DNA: TGTGCCAGCAGCTTGGGCAGTGCCAGGGGCTACACCTTC. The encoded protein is CASSLGSARGYTF.